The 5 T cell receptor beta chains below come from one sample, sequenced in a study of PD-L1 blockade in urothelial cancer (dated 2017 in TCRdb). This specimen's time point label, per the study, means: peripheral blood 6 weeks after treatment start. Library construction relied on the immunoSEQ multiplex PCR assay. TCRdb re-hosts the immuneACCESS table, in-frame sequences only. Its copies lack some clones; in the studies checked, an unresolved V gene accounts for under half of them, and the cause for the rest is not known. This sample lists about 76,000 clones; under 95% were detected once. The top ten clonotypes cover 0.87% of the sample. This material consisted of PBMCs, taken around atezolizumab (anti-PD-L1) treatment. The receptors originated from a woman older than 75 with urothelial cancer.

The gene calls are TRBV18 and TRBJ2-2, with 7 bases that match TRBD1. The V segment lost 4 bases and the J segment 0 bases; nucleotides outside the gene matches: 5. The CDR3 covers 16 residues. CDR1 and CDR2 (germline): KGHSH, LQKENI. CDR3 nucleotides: TGTGCCAGCTCACTACAGCAGGGGGCGAACACCGGGGAGCTGTTTTTT. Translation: CASSLQQGANTGELFF.

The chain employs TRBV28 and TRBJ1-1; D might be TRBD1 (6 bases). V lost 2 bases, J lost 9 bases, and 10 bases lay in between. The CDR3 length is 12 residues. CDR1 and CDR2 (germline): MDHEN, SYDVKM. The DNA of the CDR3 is TGTGCCAGCAGTTTAGGGACACGGAAAGCTTTCTTT. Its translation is CASSLGTRKAFF.

CDR3 sequence reads: CASRGTSGILYEQYF. In DNA, the CDR3 is TGTGCCAGCAGAGGGACTAGCGGGATTCTGTACGAGCAGTACTTC. The V call is TRBV27, the J call TRBJ2-7; 13 bases match TRBD2. V lost 6 bases and J lost 4; bases outside the gene matches: 6. This CDR3 region has 15 residues. Per germline, CDR1 MNHEY and CDR2 SMNVEV (reference sequence).

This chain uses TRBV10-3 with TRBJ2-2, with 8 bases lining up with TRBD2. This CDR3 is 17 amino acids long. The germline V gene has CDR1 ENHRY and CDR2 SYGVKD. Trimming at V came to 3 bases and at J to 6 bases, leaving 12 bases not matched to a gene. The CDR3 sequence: CAISDRGTGGPAGELFF. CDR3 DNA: TGTGCCATCAGTGATAGGGGTACGGGGGGGCCTGCCGGGGAGCTGTTTTTT.

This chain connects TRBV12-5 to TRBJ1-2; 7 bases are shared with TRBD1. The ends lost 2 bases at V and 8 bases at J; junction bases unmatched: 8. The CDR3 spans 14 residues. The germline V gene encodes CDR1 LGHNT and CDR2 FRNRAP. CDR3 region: CASGLSQGVGGYTF. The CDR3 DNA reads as TGTGCTAGTGGTTTGAGCCAGGGGGTGGGGGGCTACACCTTC. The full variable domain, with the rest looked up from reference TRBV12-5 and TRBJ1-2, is DARVTQTPRHKVTEMGQEVTMRCQPILGHNTVFWYRQTMMQGLELLAYFRNRAPLDDSGMPKDRFSAEMPDATLATLKIQPSEPRDSAVYFCASGLSQGVGGYTFGSGTRLTVV.